The 5 T cell receptor beta chains given below trace back to one sample, sequenced in a study of CD8 T cells in Susac syndrome. The RNA input was roughly 0.45 to 1 ug, and it was reverse transcribed with random hexamers. TCRdb re-called the immunoSEQ multiplex PCR reads with MiXCR, one entry per CDR3 protein. The sample includes around 62,000 distinct CDR3 sequences, just over 90% of them seen just once. Sequencing input: CD8+ T cells from PBMCs. The receptors stem from a human donor in good health.

The chain has TRBV6-2 or TRBV6-3 and TRBJ2-5; D not resolved. The CDR3 consists of 14 residues. From germline, CDR1 is MNHEY and CDR2 SVGEGT. The V gene lost 3 bases and the J gene lost 0 bases, with 8 bases spanning the gap. CDR3 sequence reads: CASSYTTDQETQYF. CDR3 coding DNA: TGTGCCAGCAGTTATACCACCGACCAAGAGACCCAGTACTTC.

The chain has TRBV6-5 and TRBJ2-7; the D is unclear. The V end was cut by 0 bases, the J end by 0 bases, with 12 bases between. The CDR3 sequence is 16 residues long. Germline V gives CDR1 MNHEY, CDR2 SVGAGI. The CDR3 DNA reads TGTGCCAGCAGTTACTCGTCTGGGGAAAGCTCCTACGAGCAGTACTTC. Amino acid sequence: CASSYSSGESSYEQYF.

V gene TRBV12-5 combines with J gene TRBJ1-2; no definite D call. The CDR3 loop spans 12 amino acids. Germline lookup yields CDR1 LGHNT and CDR2 FRNRAP. V lost 3 bases and J lost 5, with 7 bases in between. DNA of the CDR3: TGTGCTAGTGGTTTCGCACGATATGGCTACACCTTC. Translating it yields CASGFARYGYTF.

In this sample, this clonotype turned up once. The gene calls are TRBV7-9 and TRBJ1-2, with 7 bases identical to TRBD1. Losses at the gene ends were 2 bases for V and 7 bases for J; bases not matched to a gene: 10. In germline, CDR1 is SEHNR, CDR2 FQNEAQ (reference sequence). This CDR3 has 15 amino acids. In DNA form, the CDR3 reads TGTGCCAGCAGCTTACCCGGACAGGAGATGGGTGGCTACACCTTC. Residues: CASSLPGQEMGGYTF.

The rearrangement uses TRBV4-1 and TRBJ1-2; 7 nucleotides match TRBD1. Germline trimming cut 1 base from V and 2 bases from J; bases unmatched to any gene: 7. From germline, CDR1 is MGHRA and CDR2 YSYEKL. CDR3 length: 16 residues. CDR3 DNA sequence: TGCGCCAGCAGCCAAGTGCCCCTACAGGGGAACTATGGCTACACCTTC. It codes for CASSQVPLQGNYGYTF.